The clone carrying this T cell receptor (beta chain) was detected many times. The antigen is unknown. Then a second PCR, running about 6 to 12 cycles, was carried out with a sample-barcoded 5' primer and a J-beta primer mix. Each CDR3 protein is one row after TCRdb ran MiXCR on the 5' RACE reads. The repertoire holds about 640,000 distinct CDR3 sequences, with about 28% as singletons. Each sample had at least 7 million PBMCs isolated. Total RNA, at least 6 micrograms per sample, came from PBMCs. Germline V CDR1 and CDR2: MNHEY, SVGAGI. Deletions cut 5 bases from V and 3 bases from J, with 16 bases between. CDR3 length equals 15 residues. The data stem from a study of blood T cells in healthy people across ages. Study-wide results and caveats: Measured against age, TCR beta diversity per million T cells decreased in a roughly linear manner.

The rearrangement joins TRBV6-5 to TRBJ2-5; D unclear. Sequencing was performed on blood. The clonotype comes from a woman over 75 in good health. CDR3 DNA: TGTGCCAGCAGTCCGGACCTATCAAGAAAAGAGACCCAGTACTTC. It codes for CASSPDLSRKETQYF.